These 15 T cell receptor beta chains share one sample of origin, sequenced in a study of blood T cell repertoires in COVID-19. Method: immunoSEQ multiplex PCR; TCRdb's copy keeps in-frame clones and lacks some. The table has some 100,000 clones, roughly 85% seen once. The sequencing sample was made of PBMCs or T cells enriched from blood (not recorded which). The receptors shown here come from a woman aged 45-60 years who had recovered from COVID-19.

The V call is TRBV9, the J call TRBJ1-1; 8 bases are shared with TRBD1. Looked up from germline, CDR1 is SGDLS and CDR2 is YYNGEE. Trimming removed 0 bases from V and 1 base from J; junction bases left unmatched: 2. The CDR3 has 15 amino acids. CDR3: CASSVVGQGNTEAFF. The CDR3 DNA reads TGTGCCAGCAGCGTAGTAGGACAGGGGAACACTGAAGCTTTCTTT.

This chain links TRBV28 with TRBJ2-5; the match to TRBD1 covers 7 bases. The CDR3 consists of 13 residues. From germline, CDR1 is MDHEN and CDR2 SYDVKM. V trimming: 5 bases; J trimming: 3 bases; junction bases outside the gene matches: 3. CDR3 in amino acids: CASSTGTEETQYF. CDR3 coding DNA: TGTGCCAGCAGTACCGGGACAGAAGAGACCCAGTACTTC.

The chain carries TRBV13 and TRBJ2-1; 8 nucleotides align to TRBD2. The CDR3 spans 15 residues. After removal of 1 base from V and 5 bases from J, the junction contained 4 bases not matched to a gene. The germline V gene has CDR1 PRHDT and CDR2 FYEKMQ (reference sequence). The CDR3 region is CASSLDGGVDNEQFF. The DNA of the CDR3 is TGTGCCAGCAGCTTAGACGGGGGGGTTGACAATGAGCAGTTCTTC.

The rearrangement uses TRBV10-3 and TRBJ2-3, with TRBD2 identical over 9 bases. In germline, CDR1 is ENHRY, CDR2 SYGVKD. Trimming removed 4 bases from V and 5 bases from J; junction bases left unmatched: 4. This CDR3 has 14 residues. The CDR3 sequence: CAISAVAGEDTQYF. The CDR3 DNA is TGTGCCATCAGTGCGGTAGCGGGAGAAGATACGCAGTATTTT.

The chain employs TRBV27 and TRBJ1-1; D is possibly TRBD1 (5 bases). The ends were cut back, 2 bases at V and 1 base at J, with 8 bases in the middle. The CDR3 has 14 amino acids. Germline lookup yields CDR1 MNHEY and CDR2 SMNVEV (reference sequence). CDR3 coding DNA: TGTGCCAGCAGTTTAGCGGGGCCGAACACTGAAGCTTTCTTT. Translated, it gives CASSLAGPNTEAFF.

This clone was found once. The chain recombines TRBV27 with TRBJ1-6; tentatively, D is TRBD1 (5 bases). Looked up from germline, CDR1 is MNHEY and CDR2 is SMNVEV (reference sequence). The length of the CDR3 is 13 residues. The ends were cut back, 5 bases at V and 6 bases at J, with 8 bases in the middle. The DNA for the CDR3 is TGTGCCAGCAGTGCAGGGCCTAATTCACCCCTCCACTTT. This gives the protein CASSAGPNSPLHF.

V and J are TRBV7-3 and TRBJ2-3, with 9 bases that match TRBD1. Unmatched junction bases numbered 3, after V lost 2 bases and J lost 6 bases. The CDR3 is 14 residues long. CDR1 and CDR2 from the germline V gene are SGHTA and FQGTGA. The CDR3 DNA sequence: TGTGCCAGCAGCTTAGGGACAGGGACCGATACGCAGTATTTT. As protein: CASSLGTGTDTQYF.

The V and J genes are TRBV5-1 and TRBJ2-7, with 7 bases lining up with TRBD1. Germline V gene data show CDR1 as SGHRS and CDR2 as YFSETQ. CDR3 length equals 13 residues. Losses at the gene ends were 9 bases for V and 4 bases for J; bases not matched to a gene: 10. CDR3 loop: CAKLPGQRYEQYF. The CDR3 DNA follows: TGCGCCAAACTTCCGGGACAGAGGTACGAGCAGTACTTC.

This clone has only one observation. The chain combines TRBV6-1 with TRBJ2-4; tentatively, D is TRBD1 (6 bases). In germline, CDR1 is MNHNS, CDR2 SASEGT. V was shortened by 0 bases and J by 2 bases, with 14 bases between the two germline ends. This CDR3 comprises 17 residues. The DNA of the CDR3 is TGTGCCAGCAGTGAAGCGCTTGGTCAGGGGCCCAAAAACATTCAGTACTTC. This translates into CASSEALGQGPKNIQYF.

The CDR3 here is CASSFGPDFTGELFF. Written as DNA, the CDR3 is TGTGCCAGCAGCTTCGGCCCAGACTTCACCGGGGAGCTGTTTTTT. The rearrangement links TRBV7-6 to TRBJ2-2; D remains ambiguous. There are 15 residues in the CDR3. From germline, CDR1 is SGHVS and CDR2 FNYEAQ. The V end was cut by 3 bases, the J end by 4 bases, with 12 bases between.

The chain joins TRBV7-2 to TRBJ2-7; 10 bases are a match to TRBD2. The germline V gene has CDR1 SGHTA and CDR2 FQGNSA. The CDR3 length is 16 residues. Trimming removed 5 bases from V and 4 bases from J; junction bases left unmatched: 11. For the CDR3, the DNA is TGTGCCAGCAGCCCGCTAGCGGGAGTGGCTGGATACGAGCAGTACTTC. This encodes CASSPLAGVAGYEQYF.

The V gene is TRBV5-5, the J gene TRBJ2-7, with D maybe TRBD2 (5 bases). The CDR3 length is 13 residues. The V end was cut by 2 bases, the J end by 0 bases, with 6 bases between. Germline V gene data show CDR1 as SGHKS and CDR2 as YYEKEE (reference sequence). The CDR3 coding sequence is TGTGCCAGCAGCTTAGGGAGCTCCTACGAGCAGTACTTC. It yields the protein CASSLGSSYEQYF.

The chain joins TRBV2 to TRBJ1-1; 8 bases align to TRBD1. Germline CDR1 SNHLY, CDR2 FYNNEI. The CDR3 length is 15 residues. J was trimmed by 1 base and V by 3 bases; bases with no gene match: 4. The chain's CDR3 is CASSDPGQGNTEAFF. CDR3 sequence (DNA): TGTGCCAGCAGTGACCCCGGACAGGGGAACACTGAAGCTTTCTTT.

The J gene is TRBJ2-7, the V gene TRBV12-2; the table names TRBD1, a call not compared with the DNA. TRBV12-2 counts as a pseudogene. CDR3 size: 17 residues. CDR3 amino acids: CASRPSQGLKSSYEQYF. CDR3 DNA sequence: TGTGCAAGTCGCCCCTCACAGGGGCTGAAGAGCTCCTACGAGCAGTACTTC.

The genes are TRBV4-1 and TRBJ2-1; 7 bases fit TRBD2. The CDR3 is made up of 17 amino acids. Germline V gene lookup returns CDR1 MGHRA and CDR2 YSYEKL. V lost 1 base to trimming and J lost 8 bases; unmatched junction nucleotides: 14. DNA of the CDR3: TGCGCCAGCAGCCAAGGTCCGGGACTAATAGCCCCACATGAGCAGTTCTTC. The encoded protein is CASSQGPGLIAPHEQFF.